The 17 T cell receptor beta chains listed next were all sequenced from one sample in a study of human thymus T cells. Thymic resections from corrective heart surgery supplied the tissue. Clones were read by immunoSEQ multiplex PCR, and TCRdb kept only the in-frame ones, dropping some. This table has under 95,000 clones, 85% to 95% appearing once. The sample consisted of thymus tissue. The receptors shown here come from a girl in the first two years of life with a congenital heart defect but otherwise immunologically healthy.

CDR3 coding DNA: TGTGCCAGCAGTTTAGGACTAGCTCGGAACACCGGGGAGCTGTTTTTT. Its translation: CASSLGLARNTGELFF. This chain uses TRBV27 with TRBJ2-2; 8 positions agree with TRBD2. The germline V gene has CDR1 MNHEY and CDR2 SMNVEV (reference sequence). The CDR3 spans 16 residues. J gave up 1 base and V 2 bases, and 3 bases lay outside the gene matches.

This rearrangement joins TRBV30 to TRBJ2-3; 8 bases fit TRBD2. Germline loops: CDR1 GTSNPN, CDR2 SVGIG (reference sequence). V trimming: 0 bases; J trimming: 4 bases; junction bases outside the gene matches: 6. CDR3 length: 15 amino acids. The CDR3 bases are TGTGCCTGGAGTGTGGCGGCGGGAGGAGCAGATACGCAGTATTTT. It encodes CAWSVAAGGADTQYF. The variable domain in full, with the rest retrieved from reference TRBV30 and TRBJ2-3, is SQTIHQWPATLVQPVGSPLSLECTVEGTSNPNLYWYRQAAGRGLQLLFYSVGIGQISSEVPQNLSASRPQDRQFILSSKKLLLSDSGFYLCAWSVAAGGADTQYFGPGTRLTVL.

The chain carries TRBV7-2 and TRBJ1-5; TRBD1 is a possible D gene (5 bases). V was clipped by 3 bases and J by 8 bases, with 14 bases between them. Looked up from germline, CDR1 is SGHTA and CDR2 is FQGNSA. The CDR3 runs 14 residues. In DNA, the CDR3 is TGTGCCAGCAGCTTCAACCCTCAGGGTGAGCCCCAGCATTTT. Amino acids: CASSFNPQGEPQHF. The whole variable domain, filled in from reference TRBV7-2 and TRBJ1-5, reads GAGVSQSPSNKVTEKGKDVELRCDPISGHTALYWYRQSLGQGLEFLIYFQGNSAPDKSGLPSDRFSAERTGGSVSTLTIQRTQQEDSAVYLCASSFNPQGEPQHFGDGTRLSIL.

The chain couples TRBV6-1 to TRBJ2-2, with 7 bases fitting TRBD1. Germline CDR1 reads MNHNS; CDR2 reads SASEGT. The CDR3 length is 18 residues. The V and J ends lost 4 bases and 0 bases, in that order; junction bases with no gene match: 11. The CDR3 protein is CASSGSGEGAANTGELFF. DNA of the CDR3: TGTGCCAGCAGTGGTTCAGGTGAGGGGGCGGCGAACACCGGGGAGCTGTTTTTT.

This chain connects TRBV7-9 to TRBJ2-7, with D possibly being TRBD1 (6 bases). CDR1 and CDR2 (germline): SEHNR, FQNEAQ (reference sequence). The CDR3 has 12 residues. Deletions cut 2 bases from V and 6 bases from J, with 8 bases between. CDR3 protein: CASSLWGREQYF. The CDR3 bases are TGTGCCAGCAGCTTATGGGGGCGCGAGCAGTACTTC.

This clone is a singleton in its sample. The chain is built from TRBV15 and TRBJ2-5; D is undetermined. The J call is uncertain, as TRBJ2-7 better fits the DNA end. Germline V CDR1 and CDR2: LNHNV, YYDKDF (reference sequence). The CDR3 runs 12 residues. The CDR3, as DNA: TGTGCCACCAGCAGAGGGTTGGACGAGCAGTACTTC. Encoded protein: CATSRGLDEQYF.

The chain links TRBV27 to TRBJ2-4; D remains unclear. Trimming removed 4 bases at V and 1 base at J, with 11 bases between. The CDR3 has 15 residues. Per germline, CDR1 MNHEY and CDR2 SMNVEV (reference sequence). This CDR3 is CASSSPALAKNIQYF. CDR3 nucleotide sequence: TGTGCCAGCAGTTCACCGGCGCTGGCCAAAAACATTCAGTACTTC.

The chain joins TRBV7-6 to TRBJ2-7, with 7 bases identical to TRBD2. Trimming removed 3 bases from V and 4 bases from J; junction bases left unmatched: 18. CDR3 size: 18 residues. From germline, CDR1 is SGHVS and CDR2 FNYEAQ. Written as DNA, the CDR3 is TGTGCCAGCAGCTTTGCCGGGAGGTATACTACCGGCGGTTACGAGCAGTACTTC. Translated: CASSFAGRYTTGGYEQYF.

V gene TRBV18 combines with J gene TRBJ1-1, with a possible D match to TRBD1 (5 bases). Per germline, CDR1 KGHSH and CDR2 LQKENI. V lost 6 bases to trimming and J lost 13 bases, with 24 bases between them. The CDR3 loop spans 14 amino acids. The CDR3 region has the DNA TGTGCCAGCTCCCCAACAAGGGGCCTCCTTAAAGGTTTCTTT. Translating it yields CASSPTRGLLKGFF.

This sequence joins TRBV18 and TRBJ2-6; 8 nucleotides align to TRBD1. Germline CDR1 is KGHSH and CDR2 is LQKENI. There are 20 residues in the CDR3. Germline trimming cut 4 bases from V and 0 bases from J; bases unmatched to any gene: 14. CDR3 in DNA: TGTGCCAGCTCACTTAGCGGCGGACAGGGCCCCAGCTCTGGGGCCAACGTCCTGACTTTC. It codes for CASSLSGGQGPSSGANVLTF. The entire variable domain, with the rest obtained from reference TRBV18 and TRBJ2-6, is as follows: NAGVMQNPRHLVRRRGQEARLRCSPMKGHSHVYWYRQLPEEGLKFMVYLQKENIIDESGMPKERFSAEFPKEGPSILRIQQVVRGDSAAYFCASSLSGGQGPSSGANVLTFGAGSRLTVL.

V usage is TRBV29-1 and J usage is TRBJ2-3, with 9 bases identical to TRBD2. Germline V lookup: CDR1 SQVTM, CDR2 ANQGSEA. The CDR3 is made up of 16 amino acids. V was clipped by 8 bases and J by 3 bases; unmatched bases: 15. This CDR3 reads CSPRIIAGVETDTQYF. CDR3 bases: TGCAGCCCCCGAATCATAGCGGGAGTTGAGACAGATACGCAGTATTTT.

V and J are TRBV6-1 and TRBJ2-7; the D is unclear. This CDR3 has 15 amino acids. Germline CDR1 is MNHNS and CDR2 is SASEGT. Deletions cut 4 bases from V and 0 bases from J, with 13 bases between. The CDR3 reads CASSVKDKFSYEQYF. The CDR3 DNA reads as TGTGCCAGCAGTGTAAAGGATAAGTTCTCCTACGAGCAGTACTTC.

The chain combines TRBV28 with TRBJ1-3; maybe TRBD1 (5 bases). Germline V gene lookup returns CDR1 MDHEN and CDR2 SYDVKM. The CDR3 sequence is 16 residues long. V dropped 0 bases and J dropped 4 bases, with 13 bases sitting between them. Here the CDR3 reads CASSLWGDPGGNTIYF. The DNA of the CDR3 is TGTGCCAGCAGTTTATGGGGGGACCCAGGAGGAAACACCATATATTTT.

A single count supports this clone. The chain employs TRBV7-2 and TRBJ2-7, with D possibly TRBD2 on 6 matching bases. V gave up 1 base and J gave up 6 bases, with 25 bases separating them. The germline gives CDR1 SGHTA, CDR2 FQGNSA. The CDR3 covers 18 residues. The CDR3 loop is CASSLEQTRGPGKGEQYF. CDR3 nucleotides: TGTGCCAGCAGCTTAGAGCAGACGCGGGGCCCCGGCAAGGGCGAGCAGTACTTC.

The chain employs TRBV4-1 and TRBJ1-1; D uncertain. There are 15 residues in the CDR3. The ends were cut back, 1 base at V and 4 bases at J, with 13 bases in the middle. The germline V gene has CDR1 MGHRA and CDR2 YSYEKL. This CDR3 reads CASSQAGRPGTEAFF. CDR3 DNA sequence: TGCGCCAGCAGCCAAGCGGGGAGACCGGGCACTGAAGCTTTCTTT.

The chain employs TRBV7-2 and TRBJ2-1, with D perhaps matching TRBD2 (6 bases). Trimming removed 4 bases at V and 1 base at J, with 11 bases between. The CDR3 extends over 15 amino acids. CDR1 and CDR2 (germline): SGHTA, FQGNSA. This CDR3 is CASSSAGISYNEQFF. The CDR3 coding sequence is TGTGCCAGCAGCTCAGCGGGCATATCCTACAATGAGCAGTTCTTC.

This clone has a single count. The chain carries TRBV6-1 and TRBJ2-5; 8 bases match TRBD1. Germline V gene lookup returns CDR1 MNHNS and CDR2 SASEGT. V lost 7 bases to trimming and J lost 5 bases; unmatched junction nucleotides: 6. This CDR3 is built from 13 residues. The CDR3 DNA follows: TGTGCCAGCACCGGACAGGGCTCGGAGACCCAGTACTTC. This gives the protein CASTGQGSETQYF.